This TCR beta chain was retrieved from a study of human T cells and chemical hapten exposure. V was pared by 1 base and J by 3 bases, with 8 bases between. The CDR3 runs to 14 residues. Described time point: pre-sensitization, week 0. Stated treatment: therapeutic diphenylcyclopropenone sensitization with weekly scalp DPC. Using its own MiXCR run on the RACE reads, TCRdb lists one record per CDR3 protein. The table has roughly 260,000 distinct CDR3 sequences, about 8.6% seen once. This TCR derives from a woman between 40 and 50 years old with alopecia areata. Some clones in this sample may be carry-over from other donors' samples. The rearrangement links TRBV12-3 or TRBV12-4 to TRBJ2-3, with D unresolved. This specimen was whole blood, taken in connection with sensitization to the hapten diphenylcyclopropenone (DPC). The CDR3 sequence: CASSLVPATDTQYF. DNA for the CDR3: TGTGCCAGCAGTTTAGTTCCGGCTACAGATACGCAGTATTTT.